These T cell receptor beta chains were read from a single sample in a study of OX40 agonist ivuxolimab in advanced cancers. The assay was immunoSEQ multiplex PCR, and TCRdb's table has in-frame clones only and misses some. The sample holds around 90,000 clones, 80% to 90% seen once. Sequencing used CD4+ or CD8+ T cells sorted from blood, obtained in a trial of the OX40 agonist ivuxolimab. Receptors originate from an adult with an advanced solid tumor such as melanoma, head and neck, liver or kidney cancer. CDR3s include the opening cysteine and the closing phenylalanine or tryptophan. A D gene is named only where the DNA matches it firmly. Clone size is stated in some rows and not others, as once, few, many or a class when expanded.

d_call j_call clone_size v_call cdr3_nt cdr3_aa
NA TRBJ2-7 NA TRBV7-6 TGTGCCAGCAGCTTAGCGCCAGTCTACGAGCAGTACTTC CASSLAPVYEQYF
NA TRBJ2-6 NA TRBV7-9 TGTGCCAGCAGCTCAGGGGTGGGGGCCAACGTCCTGACTTTC CASSSGVGANVLTF
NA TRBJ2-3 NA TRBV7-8 TGTGCCAGCAGCTTAGGGCAGACAGATACGCAGTATTTT CASSLGQTDTQYF
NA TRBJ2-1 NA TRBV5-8 TGTGCCAGCAGCTACGACGGAACTAGCTCCTACAATGAGCAGTTCTTC CASSYDGTSSYNEQFF
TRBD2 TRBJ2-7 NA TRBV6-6 TGTGCCAGCAGTTATAGCGGGGGGACCTACGAGCAGTACTTC CASSYSGGTYEQYF
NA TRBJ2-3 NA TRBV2 TGTGCCAGCAGTGAATACCCAGGGCCAGATACGCAGTATTTT CASSEYPGPDTQYF
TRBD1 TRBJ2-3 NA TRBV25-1 TGTGCCAGCCAGGGGGTCGGGGTTAATACGCAGTATTTT CASQGVGVNTQYF
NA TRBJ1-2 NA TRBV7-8 TGTGCCAGCAGAGATCCGGGTCTTCCTTCATCAAACTATGGCTACACCTTC CASRDPGLPSSNYGYTF
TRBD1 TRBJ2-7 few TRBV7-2 TGTGCCAGCAGCCCCCGGGACAGGGGACGTTCCTACGAGCAGTACTTC CASSPRDRGRSYEQYF
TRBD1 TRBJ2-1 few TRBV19 TGTGCCAGTGGGAACAGGGGGGATGAGCAGTTCTTC CASGNRGDEQFF
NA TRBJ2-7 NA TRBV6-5 TGTGCCACAAAACGGGACGACGGGGCCTACGAGCAGTACTTC CATKRDDGAYEQYF
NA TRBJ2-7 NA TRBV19 TGTGCCAGTAGTATAAGGGGAGGCTTGGGCGAGCAGTACTTC CASSIRGGLGEQYF
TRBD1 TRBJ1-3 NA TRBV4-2 TGTGCCAGCAGCCGGGGGACAGGCGTCTCGAATGGAAACACCATATATTTT CASSRGTGVSNGNTIYF
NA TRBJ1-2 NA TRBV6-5 TGTGCCAGCAGCCGGCCGGGCTCCTATGGCTACACCTTC CASSRPGSYGYTF
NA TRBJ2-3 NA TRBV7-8 TGTGCCAGCAGCCCCTACTCCACAGATACGCAGTATTTT CASSPYSTDTQYF
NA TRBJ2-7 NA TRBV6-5 TGTGCCAGCAGTTATAGGCAGGGAGGCGAGCAGTACTTC CASSYRQGGEQYF
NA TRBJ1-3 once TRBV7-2 TGTGCCAGCAGCTTAGATTCAGGGGACGGAAACACCATATATTTT CASSLDSGDGNTIYF
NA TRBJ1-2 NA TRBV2 TGTGCCAGCAGTCGAGACAGCGCCACTAACTATGGCTACACCTTC CASSRDSATNYGYTF
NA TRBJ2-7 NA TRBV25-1 TGTGCCAGCAGTGATAGTCGGGTATGGGACGAGCAGTACTTC CASSDSRVWDEQYF
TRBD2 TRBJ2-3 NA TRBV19 TGTGCCAGTAGTATCCAAAGCGGGGGGGCCGGAAAAGATACGCAGTATTTT CASSIQSGGAGKDTQYF
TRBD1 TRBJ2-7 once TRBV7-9 TGTGCCAGCAGCTTAGGTTTAGGGGGACAGCCCCACGAGCAGTACTTC CASSLGLGGQPHEQYF
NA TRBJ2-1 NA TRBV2 TGTGCCAGCAGCGCTGAGAATGAGCAGTTCTTC CASSAENEQFF
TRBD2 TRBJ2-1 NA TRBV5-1 TGCGCCAGCAGCCCGAATAGCGGGGGGATATACAATGAGCAGTTCTTC CASSPNSGGIYNEQFF
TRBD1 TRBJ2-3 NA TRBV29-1 TGCAGCGTTGTGGACAGGGGGCGTCTTAGCACAGATACGCAGTATTTT CSVVDRGRLSTDTQYF
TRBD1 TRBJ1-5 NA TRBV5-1 TGCGCCAGCAGCTTGGACAGGGGGAGTAATCAGCCCCAGCATTTT CASSLDRGSNQPQHF
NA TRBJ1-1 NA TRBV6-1 TGTGCCAGCAGTGAAGAGGGAATGAACACTGAAGCTTTCTTT CASSEEGMNTEAFF
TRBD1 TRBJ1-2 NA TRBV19 TGTGCCAGTAGTATAGCCCTGGGACAGGGAGACACCTTC CASSIALGQGDTF
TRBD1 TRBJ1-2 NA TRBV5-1 TGCGCCAGCAGCACCGGACAGGGGGCGTATGGCTACACCTTC CASSTGQGAYGYTF
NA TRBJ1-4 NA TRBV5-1 TGCGCCAGCAGCTTGGACAGGGCCGGCCGTAATGAAAAACTGTTTTTT CASSLDRAGRNEKLFF
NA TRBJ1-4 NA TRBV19 TGTGCCAGTACGTGGACCAAAGAGGAAAAACTGTTTTTT CASTWTKEEKLFF
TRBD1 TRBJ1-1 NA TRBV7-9 TGTGCCAGCAGCTTAGAGGGGACAGACACTGAAGCTTTCTTT CASSLEGTDTEAFF
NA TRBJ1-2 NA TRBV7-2 TGTGCCAGCAGCCCGTGGGGATATGGCTACACCTTC CASSPWGYGYTF
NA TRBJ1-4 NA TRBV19 TGTGCCAGTAGTAGGCTCGGCAGGGAAAAACTGTTTTTT CASSRLGREKLFF
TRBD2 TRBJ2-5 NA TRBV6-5 TGTGCCAGCAGCCTATCCGGGACTACGGAGACCCAGTACTTC CASSLSGTTETQYF
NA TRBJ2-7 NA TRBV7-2 TGTGCCAGCAGCTTAGGTCAGCGAAACGAGCAGTACTTC CASSLGQRNEQYF
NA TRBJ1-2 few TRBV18 TGTGCCAGCTCACCGAAGACTAACTATGGCTACACCTTC CASSPKTNYGYTF
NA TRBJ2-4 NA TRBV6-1 TGTGCCAGCAGCGACGGCCGGTGGGAAAACATTCAGTACTTC CASSDGRWENIQYF
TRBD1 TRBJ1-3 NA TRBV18 TGTGCCAGCTCACCAGACAGGGGGCCTGGAAACACCATATATTTT CASSPDRGPGNTIYF
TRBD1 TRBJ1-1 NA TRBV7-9 TGTGCCAGCAGCTTAGCGACCGGGGGTAGGGGGCTGAACACTGAAGCTTTCTTT CASSLATGGRGLNTEAFF
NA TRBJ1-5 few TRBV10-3 TGTGCCATCAGCGAGCTATATAGCAATCAGCCCCAGCATTTT CAISELYSNQPQHF
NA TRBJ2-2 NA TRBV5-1 TGCGCCAGCAGCTTGCGCCCCCGGGACAACACCGGGGAGCTGTTTTTT CASSLRPRDNTGELFF
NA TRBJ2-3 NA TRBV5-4 TGTGCCAGCAGCCCTAACGTGGGGGATACGCAGTATTTT CASSPNVGDTQYF
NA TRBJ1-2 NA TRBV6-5 TGTGCCAGCAGAGACAGTCCCCCCAGGGACTATGGCTACACCTTC CASRDSPPRDYGYTF
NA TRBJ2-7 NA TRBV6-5 TGTGCCAGCAGTTATCTGGGGGGCTACTACGAGCAGTACTTC CASSYLGGYYEQYF
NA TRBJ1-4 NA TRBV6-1 TGTGCCAGCAGTGACAGGCCTGCAACTAATGAAAAACTGTTTTTT CASSDRPATNEKLFF
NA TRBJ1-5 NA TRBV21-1 TGTGCCAGCAGCAAAGATAGCGGGGGCAAGAGCAATCAGCCCCAGCATTTT CASSKDSGGKSNQPQHF
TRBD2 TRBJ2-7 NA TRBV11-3 TGTGCCAGCAGCTTAGATAGGGGACTAGCTCGCGAGCAGTACTTC CASSLDRGLAREQYF
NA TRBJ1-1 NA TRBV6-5 TGTGCCAGCAGTCCACGACAAGGGAGGACTGAAGCTTTCTTT CASSPRQGRTEAFF
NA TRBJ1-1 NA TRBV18 TGTGCCAGCTGCAGGCTCATGAACACTGAAGCTTTCTTT CASCRLMNTEAFF